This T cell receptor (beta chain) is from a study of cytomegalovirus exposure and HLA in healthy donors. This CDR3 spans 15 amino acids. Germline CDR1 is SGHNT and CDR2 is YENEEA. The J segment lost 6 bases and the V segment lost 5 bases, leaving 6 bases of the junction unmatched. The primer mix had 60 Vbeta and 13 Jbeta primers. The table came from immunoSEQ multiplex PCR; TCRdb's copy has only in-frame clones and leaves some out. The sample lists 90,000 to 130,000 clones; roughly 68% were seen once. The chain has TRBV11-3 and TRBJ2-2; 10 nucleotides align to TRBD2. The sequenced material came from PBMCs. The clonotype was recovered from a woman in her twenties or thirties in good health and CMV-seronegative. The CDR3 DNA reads TGTGCCAGCAGCCCAAGCGGGAGGGGCTCCGGGGAGCTGTTTTTT. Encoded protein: CASSPSGRGSGELFF.